Listed here are 25 T cell receptor beta chains from one sample, sequenced in a study of blood T cell repertoires in COVID-19. TCRdb keeps only in-frame clones here, not all; method: immunoSEQ multiplex PCR. Of approximately 50,000 clones listed, approximately 85% are singletons. Sequenced sample: peripheral blood. These receptors were taken from a man aged 60-69 years with acute or convalescent COVID-19.

The genes are TRBV5-1 and TRBJ2-1; no clear D. V was trimmed by 2 bases and J by 0 bases, leaving 6 bases between them. This CDR3 comprises 14 residues. The V gene's germline CDR1 is SGHRS and CDR2 YFSETQ. The CDR3 region is CASSFQVSYNEQFF. CDR3 nucleotides: TGCGCCAGCAGCTTTCAGGTCTCCTACAATGAGCAGTTCTTC. Full variable domain (rest looked up from reference TRBV5-1 and TRBJ2-1): KAGVTQTPRYLIKTRGQQVTLSCSPISGHRSVSWYQQTPGQGLQFLFEYFSETQRNKGNFPGRFSGRQFSNSRSEMNVSTLELGDSALYLCASSFQVSYNEQFFGPGTRLTVL.

This clone has just one count. The rearrangement uses TRBV30 and TRBJ2-3, with 16 nucleotides matching TRBD2. V trimming: 3 bases; J trimming: 0 bases; junction bases outside the gene matches: 3. The CDR3 loop spans 17 amino acids. The germline V gene has CDR1 GTSNPN and CDR2 SVGIG (reference sequence). The CDR3: CAWSGTSGRASTDTQYF. The DNA of the CDR3 is TGTGCCTGGAGCGGGACTAGCGGGAGGGCTAGCACAGATACGCAGTATTTT.

This chain joins TRBV18 and TRBJ2-7; D is perhaps TRBD1 (5 bases). This CDR3 region has 14 residues. V lost 6 bases to trimming and J lost 2 bases, with 14 bases between them. Germline V gives CDR1 KGHSH, CDR2 LQKENI. For the CDR3, the DNA is TGTGCCAGCTCCGAAAACCAGGGCACCTACGAGCAGTACTTC. Protein sequence: CASSENQGTYEQYF.

This chain connects TRBV6-5 to TRBJ2-2, with D maybe TRBD1 (6 bases). The V gene's germline CDR1 is MNHEY and CDR2 SVGAGI. CDR3 size: 16 residues. V was shortened by 2 bases and J by 3 bases, with 13 bases between the two germline ends. CDR3 region: CASSYLSGEYTGELFF. For the CDR3, the DNA is TGTGCCAGCAGTTACCTCTCAGGGGAGTACACCGGGGAGCTGTTTTTT.

This chain connects TRBV11-2 to TRBJ2-2, with D perhaps matching TRBD1 (6 bases). Germline CDR1 SGHAT, CDR2 FQNNGV. V was cut by 9 bases and J by 4 bases, with 15 bases left in between. This CDR3 comprises 14 residues. The CDR3 here is CASGQGRSTGELFF. Here the CDR3 DNA reads TGTGCCAGTGGCCAGGGGCGAAGCACCGGGGAGCTGTTTTTT.

The CDR3 DNA is TGTGCCTCGAAAAGGGGAACTAGCGGGACCCAAGCCAAAAACATTCAGTACTTC. Encoded protein: CASKRGTSGTQAKNIQYF. The chain couples TRBV19 to TRBJ2-4; 10 bases match TRBD2. The V gene's germline CDR1 is LNHDA and CDR2 SQIVND (reference sequence). J was trimmed by 0 bases and V by 11 bases; bases with no gene match: 16. The CDR3 has 18 amino acids.

This clone appeared once. This chain links TRBV9 with TRBJ2-5, with D possibly matching TRBD1 (5 bases). The CDR3 consists of 14 residues. The germline V gene encodes CDR1 SGDLS and CDR2 YYNGEE. The ends were cut back, 3 bases at V and 5 bases at J, with 14 bases in the middle. The CDR3 sequence: CASSEDNPWETQYF. The CDR3 region has the DNA TGTGCCAGCAGCGAGGACAACCCCTGGGAGACCCAGTACTTC. Based on the CDR3 plus reference TRBV9 and TRBJ2-5, the full variable domain is DSGVTQTPKHLITATGQRVTLRCSPRSGDLSVYWYQQSLDQGLQFLIQYYNGEERAKGNILERFSAQQFPDLHSELNLSSLELGDSALYFCASSEDNPWETQYFGPGTRLLVL.

The V call is TRBV24-1, the J call TRBJ2-7; D may be TRBD2 (6 bases). Per germline, CDR1 KGHDR and CDR2 SFDVKD. The CDR3 runs 15 residues. Trimming left V 6 bases short and J 2 bases short, with 16 bases between. The CDR3 bases are TGTGCCACCAGTCCCGGGACGCCGGGGGCCTACGAGCAGTACTTC. It yields the protein CATSPGTPGAYEQYF.

The chain joins TRBV19 to TRBJ1-5; perhaps TRBD1 as D (6 bases). V was pared by 1 base and J by 2 bases, with 12 bases between. CDR1 is LNHDA and CDR2 is SQIVND in the germline V gene (reference sequence). This CDR3 has 16 residues. In DNA, the CDR3 is TGTGCCAGTAGTATAGTCGGGGAGGGGGGCAATCAGCCCCAGCATTTT. This sequence encodes CASSIVGEGGNQPQHF.

V usage is TRBV2 and J usage is TRBJ1-1; maybe TRBD1 (6 bases). The ends were cut back, 1 base at V and 3 bases at J, with 9 bases in the middle. The CDR3 is 14 amino acids. Germline V CDR1 and CDR2: SNHLY, FYNNEI. The CDR3 nucleotides are TGTGCCAGCAGTGAAGAAGGACAGTACACTGAAGCTTTCTTT. Amino acid sequence: CASSEEGQYTEAFF.

This clone was detected only once. At one end the junction does not follow the germline gene, possibly because of a read error. This chain links TRBV2 with TRBJ2-3; 9 nucleotides align to TRBD1. Per germline, CDR1 SNHLY and CDR2 FYNNEI. The length of the CDR3 is 15 residues. In DNA, the CDR3 is TGTGCCAGCAGAGCATACAGGGGGCGCACGGATACGCAGTATTTT. This translates into CASRAYRGRTDTQYF. Together with reference TRBV2 and TRBJ2-3, the CDR3 gives the full variable domain: EPEVTQTPSHQVTQMGQEVILRCVPISNHLYFYWYRQILGQKVEFLVSFYNNEISEKSEIFDDQFSVERPDGSNFTLKIRSTKLEDSAMYFCASRAYRGRTDTQYFGPGTRLTVL.

V and J are TRBV2 and TRBJ1-1, with 7 nucleotides matching TRBD1. Looked up from germline, CDR1 is SNHLY and CDR2 is FYNNEI. Trimming cost V 5 bases and J 1 base; bases outside gene matches: 7. The CDR3 runs to 15 residues. In nucleotides, the CDR3 is TGTGCCAGCAGTCAACAGGGGCATTCGAACACTGAAGCTTTCTTT. As protein: CASSQQGHSNTEAFF.

The V gene is TRBV6-1, the J gene TRBJ2-5, with D unclear. Germline loops: CDR1 MNHNS, CDR2 SASEGT. Trimming stripped 3 bases from V and 4 bases from J, with 6 bases between. This CDR3 comprises 12 residues. The CDR3 DNA reads TGTGCCAGCAGTGACCAGCGAGAGACCCAGTACTTC. Protein: CASSDQRETQYF.

The V call is TRBV7-2, the J call TRBJ2-1; TRBD2 aligns across 10 bases. CDR3 length equals 15 residues. V shed 8 bases and J 4 bases; nucleotides not matched to a gene: 8. Germline V lookup: CDR1 SGHTA, CDR2 FQGNSA. In DNA form, the CDR3 reads TGTGCCAGCTCCCACCGGACTAGCGGTTACAATGAGCAGTTCTTC. Its protein product is CASSHRTSGYNEQFF.

The rearrangement uses TRBV30 and TRBJ2-3, with TRBD2 identical over 11 bases. This CDR3 spans 14 amino acids. CDR1 and CDR2 from the germline V gene are GTSNPN and SVGIG (reference sequence). V gave up 3 bases and J gave up 6 bases; unmatched junction bases: 5. In DNA form, the CDR3 reads TGTGCCTGGAGGTCGACTAGCGGGATCGATACGCAGTATTTT. Amino acids: CAWRSTSGIDTQYF.

This chain uses TRBV30 with TRBJ2-7; TRBD1 might be the D (6 bases). Germline V gene data show CDR1 as GTSNPN and CDR2 as SVGIG (reference sequence). V was clipped by 2 bases and J by 6 bases, with 17 bases between them. The CDR3 is 14 residues long. In DNA, the CDR3 is TGTGCCTGGAGTCCGCCAGGGGAAATTCGCGAGCAGTACTTC. Translated, it gives CAWSPPGEIREQYF.

V and J are TRBV7-9 and TRBJ2-7; perhaps TRBD1 as D (6 bases). The CDR3 runs 16 residues. Germline assignment: CDR1 SEHNR and CDR2 FQNEAQ (reference sequence). The V end lost 5 bases, the J end lost 2 bases, and 19 bases lay between the germline ends. The CDR3 loop reads CASSPPRGKGAYEQYF. As DNA, the CDR3 is TGTGCCAGCAGCCCCCCTCGGGGAAAGGGGGCCTACGAGCAGTACTTC. Supplemented by reference TRBV7-9 and TRBJ2-7, the full variable domain reads DTGVSQNPRHKITKRGQNVTFRCDPISEHNRLYWYRQTLGQGPEFLTYFQNEAQLEKSRLLSDRFSAERPKGSFSTLEIQRTEQGDSAMYLCASSPPRGKGAYEQYFGPGTRLTVT.

The gene calls are TRBV24-1 and TRBJ1-2, with 8 bases that match TRBD1. The CDR3 sequence is 15 residues long. Germline V gives CDR1 KGHDR, CDR2 SFDVKD. V dropped 2 bases and J dropped 5; count of bases not matched to a gene: 6. The CDR3 nucleotides are TGTGCCACCAGTGATTCGGGACAGGCCCTTTATGGCTACACCTTC. It translates to CATSDSGQALYGYTF.

The J gene is TRBJ2-7, the V gene TRBV28, with 12 bases aligning to TRBD2. Germline CDR1 MDHEN, CDR2 SYDVKM. V dropped 5 bases and J dropped 5; count of bases not matched to a gene: 10. The CDR3 spans 16 residues. The CDR3, as DNA: TGTGCCAGCAGTATGCTGACTAGCGGGAGTGCCAACGAGCAGTACTTC. Translation gives CASSMLTSGSANEQYF. The full variable domain, rest sourced from reference TRBV28 and TRBJ2-7, is DVKVTQSSRYLVKRTGEKVFLECVQDMDHENMFWYRQDPGLGLRLIYFSYDVKMKEKGDIPEGYSVSREKKERFSLILESASTNQTSMYLCASSMLTSGSANEQYFGPGTRLTVT.

The V call is TRBV7-2, the J call TRBJ2-5, with D tentatively TRBD1 (6 bases). The CDR3 is made up of 14 amino acids. Germline values: CDR1 SGHTA, CDR2 FQGNSA. V was trimmed by 10 bases and J by 2 bases, leaving 17 bases between them. The CDR3 reads CATRRQANQETQYF. The CDR3 DNA reads as TGTGCCACCCGACGACAGGCGAATCAAGAGACCCAGTACTTC.

The chain has TRBV2 and TRBJ2-7; TRBD2 matches 13 bases. Germline CDR1 SNHLY, CDR2 FYNNEI. The CDR3 totals 14 residues. The ends lost 6 bases at V and 6 bases at J; junction bases unmatched: 5. CDR3 in DNA: TGTGCCAGCAGGGGACTAGCGGGGTCTATCGAGCAGTACTTC. It translates to CASRGLAGSIEQYF. The full variable domain, in which reference TRBV2 and TRBJ2-7 provide the parts outside the CDR3, is EPEVTQTPSHQVTQMGQEVILRCVPISNHLYFYWYRQILGQKVEFLVSFYNNEISEKSEIFDDQFSVERPDGSNFTLKIRSTKLEDSAMYFCASRGLAGSIEQYFGPGTRLTVT.

The chain uses TRBV19 and TRBJ2-6, with D possibly being TRBD1 (5 bases). Trimming took 6 bases from V and 1 from J, leaving 25 bases between them. CDR3 length: 20 amino acids. CDR1 is LNHDA and CDR2 is SQIVND in the germline V gene (reference sequence). CDR3 sequence reads: CASSPQRGRASPSGANVLTF. CDR3 bases: TGTGCCAGTAGCCCTCAAAGGGGCAGGGCGTCACCATCTGGGGCCAACGTCCTGACTTTC.

This clone has a handful of counts. The CDR3 nucleotides read TGTGCCAGCAGTTCTTCCGGACATTACAATGAGCAGTTCTTC. This translates into CASSSSGHYNEQFF. This rearrangement joins TRBV2 to TRBJ2-1; D possibly corresponds to TRBD1 (5 bases). CDR1 is SNHLY and CDR2 is FYNNEI in the germline V gene. This CDR3 comprises 14 residues. V was cut by 5 bases and J by 4 bases, with 12 bases left in between.

The chain uses TRBV15 and TRBJ2-1; 7 bases align to TRBD2. Trimming cost V 1 base and J 0 bases; bases outside gene matches: 6. Germline values: CDR1 LNHNV, CDR2 YYDKDF (reference sequence). The CDR3 has 17 amino acids. The CDR3 coding sequence is TGTGCCACCAGCAGAGGGGGCGGGAGTATCTCCTACAATGAGCAGTTCTTC. Protein sequence: CATSRGGGSISYNEQFF.

The V and J genes are TRBV20-1 and TRBJ1-3, with unresolved D. CDR3 size: 14 residues. V was cut by 3 bases and J by 0 bases, with 9 bases left in between. Germline V gene sequence: CDR1 DFQATT, CDR2 SNEGSKA (reference sequence). The CDR3 sequence is CSASGVVSGNTIYF. DNA of the CDR3: TGCAGTGCTAGTGGCGTCGTCTCTGGAAACACCATATATTTT.